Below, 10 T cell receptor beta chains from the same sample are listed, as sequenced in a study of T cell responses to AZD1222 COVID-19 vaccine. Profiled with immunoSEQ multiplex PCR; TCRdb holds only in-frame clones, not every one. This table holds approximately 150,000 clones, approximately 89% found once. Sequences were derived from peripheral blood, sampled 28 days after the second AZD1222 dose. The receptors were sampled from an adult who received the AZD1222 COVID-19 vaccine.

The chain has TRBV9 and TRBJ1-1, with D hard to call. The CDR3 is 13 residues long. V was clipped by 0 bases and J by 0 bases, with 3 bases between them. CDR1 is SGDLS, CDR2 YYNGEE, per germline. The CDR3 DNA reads TGTGCCAGCAGCGTAGGAATGAACACTGAAGCTTTCTTT. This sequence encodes CASSVGMNTEAFF.

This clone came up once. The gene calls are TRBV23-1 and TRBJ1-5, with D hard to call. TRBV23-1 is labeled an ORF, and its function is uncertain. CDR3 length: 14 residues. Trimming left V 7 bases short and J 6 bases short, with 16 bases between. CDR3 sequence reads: CASTKPLDGQPQHF. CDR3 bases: TGCGCCAGCACCAAGCCTCTGGATGGTCAGCCCCAGCATTTT.

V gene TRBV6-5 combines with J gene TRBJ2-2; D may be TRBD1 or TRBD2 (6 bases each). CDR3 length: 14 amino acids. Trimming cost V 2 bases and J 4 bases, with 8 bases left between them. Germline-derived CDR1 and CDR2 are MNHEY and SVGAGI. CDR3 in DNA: TGTGCCAGCAGTTACGGGGGGCGCACCGGGGAGCTGTTTTTT. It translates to CASSYGGRTGELFF.

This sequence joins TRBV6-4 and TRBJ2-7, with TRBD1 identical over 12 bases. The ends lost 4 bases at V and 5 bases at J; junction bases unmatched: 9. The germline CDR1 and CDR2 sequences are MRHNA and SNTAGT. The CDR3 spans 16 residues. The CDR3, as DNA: TGTGCCAGCAGTGCTCCGGGACAGGGGGCTACTAACGAGCAGTACTTC. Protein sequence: CASSAPGQGATNEQYF.

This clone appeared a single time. DNA for the CDR3: TGTGCCAGCAGTCGACCCGGGACAGGGGCGTTCGGAGGCTACACCTTC. Translated: CASSRPGTGAFGGYTF. This chain connects TRBV6-2 or TRBV6-3 to TRBJ1-2; TRBD1 matches 10 bases. The V gene end was trimmed by 5 bases and the J gene end by 8 bases; junction bases not matched to a gene: 14. The CDR3 runs 16 residues. Germline CDR1 reads MNHEY; CDR2 reads SVGEGT.

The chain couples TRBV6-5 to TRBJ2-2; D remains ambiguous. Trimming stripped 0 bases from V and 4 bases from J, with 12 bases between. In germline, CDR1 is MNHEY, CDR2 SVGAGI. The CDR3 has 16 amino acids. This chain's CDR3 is CASSYSRSPATGELFF. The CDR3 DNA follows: TGTGCCAGCAGTTACTCCCGGAGCCCAGCCACCGGGGAGCTGTTTTTT.

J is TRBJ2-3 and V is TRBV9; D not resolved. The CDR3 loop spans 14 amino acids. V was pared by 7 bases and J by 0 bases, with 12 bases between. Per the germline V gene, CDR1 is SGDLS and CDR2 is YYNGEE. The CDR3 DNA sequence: TGTGCCAGCGCCCCGGGCACTAGCACAGATACGCAGTATTTT. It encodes CASAPGTSTDTQYF.

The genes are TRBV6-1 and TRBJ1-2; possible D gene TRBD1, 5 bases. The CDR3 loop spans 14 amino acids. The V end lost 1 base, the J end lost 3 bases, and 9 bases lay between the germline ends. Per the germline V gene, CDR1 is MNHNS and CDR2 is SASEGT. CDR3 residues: CASSEGVGDYGYTF. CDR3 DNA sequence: TGTGCCAGCAGTGAAGGGGTAGGGGACTATGGCTACACCTTC.

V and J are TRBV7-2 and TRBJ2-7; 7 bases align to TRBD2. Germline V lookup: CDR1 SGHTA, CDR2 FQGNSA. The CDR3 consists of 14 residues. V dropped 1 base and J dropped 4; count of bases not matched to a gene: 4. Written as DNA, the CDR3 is TGTGCCAGCAGCTTAGGGGCGGGAGTTTACGAGCAGTACTTC. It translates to CASSLGAGVYEQYF.

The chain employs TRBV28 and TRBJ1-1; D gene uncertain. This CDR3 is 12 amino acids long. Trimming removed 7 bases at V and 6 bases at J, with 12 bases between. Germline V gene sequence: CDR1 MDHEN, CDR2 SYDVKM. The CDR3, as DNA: TGTGCCAGCACCCGTGGGTTTCCTGAAGCTTTCTTT. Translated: CASTRGFPEAFF.